This note documents a single T cell receptor beta chain sequence. This sample was taken from a study of identical twins. MiXCR, run by TCRdb on the 5' RACE reads, gives a single entry per CDR3 protein. Of 570,000 or so distinct CDR3 sequences in the sample, 9.5% to 10% were seen once. Per the germline V gene, CDR1 is KGHSH and CDR2 is LQKENI. Trimming pared 3 bases from V and 4 bases from J, leaving 13 bases between. This CDR3 comprises 15 residues. These data were also reused for a study on yellow fever vaccine responses in identical twins.

The material sequenced was PBMCs. This TCR was sampled from a woman aged 18-29 years in good health. The genes are TRBV18 and TRBJ2-1; the D gene is possibly TRBD2 (6 bases). In DNA, the CDR3 is TGTGCCAGCTCACCCCTAGCGTACTCTTACAATGAGCAGTTCTTC. The encoded protein is CASSPLAYSYNEQFF.